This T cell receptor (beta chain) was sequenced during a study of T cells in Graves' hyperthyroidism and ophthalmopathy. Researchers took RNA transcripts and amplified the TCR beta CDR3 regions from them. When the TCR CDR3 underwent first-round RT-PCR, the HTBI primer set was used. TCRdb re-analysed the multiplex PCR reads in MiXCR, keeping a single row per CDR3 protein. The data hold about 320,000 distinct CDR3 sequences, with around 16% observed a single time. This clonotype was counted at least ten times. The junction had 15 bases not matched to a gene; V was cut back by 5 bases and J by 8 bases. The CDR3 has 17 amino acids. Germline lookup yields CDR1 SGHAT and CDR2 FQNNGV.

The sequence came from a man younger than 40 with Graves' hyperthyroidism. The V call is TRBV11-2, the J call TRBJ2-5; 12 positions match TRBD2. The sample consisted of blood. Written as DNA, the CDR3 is TGTGCCAGCAGCCAAGGACTAGCGGGAACGCAGCGGGGAACCCAGTACTTC. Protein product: CASSQGLAGTQRGTQYF.